The rows below give T cell receptor beta chains drawn from one sample of a study of identical twins. One entry per CDR3 protein results from TCRdb running MiXCR on the 5' RACE reads. The sample gives around 370,000 distinct CDR3 sequences, 7% to 9.5% of which show up once; 8.5% to 10% is in the top ten. Sequenced input: naive T cells sorted from blood. The receptor set was obtained from a woman aged 50 to 65 in good health. Both conserved end residues are part of each CDR3. The D gene is left open where the match is weak. Not every row has a clone size; where given, it reads once, few, many or a size class.

V gene	J gene	CDR3 length	D gene	clone size	CDR3 DNA	CDR3 protein
TRBV6-5	TRBJ1-1	15	TRBD1	many	TGTGCCAGCAGTTACCAATTCAACAGGGGCACTGAAGCTTTCTTT	CASSYQFNRGTEAFF
TRBV5-1	TRBJ2-2	16	TRBD1	-	TGCGCCACCACTCCACCGGGACAGAGTAACACCGGGGAGCTGTTTTTT	CATTPPGQSNTGELFF
TRBV10-3	TRBJ1-5	13	-	many	TGTGCCATCACCGAAGGACAATATCAGCCCCAGCATTTT	CAITEGQYQPQHF
TRBV7-9	TRBJ1-2	14	TRBD1	many	TGTGCCAGCAGCCTGGACAGGGTATTCTATGGCTACACCTTC	CASSLDRVFYGYTF
TRBV7-9	TRBJ2-6	14	-	-	TGTGCCAGCAGCTTCATCAGGGGAGGCAACGTCCTGACTTTC	CASSFIRGGNVLTF
TRBV10-3	TRBJ2-5	13	TRBD2	few	TGTGCCATCGCGGGACTACGGGAAGAGACCCAGTACTTC	CAIAGLREETQYF
TRBV9	TRBJ2-6	16	-	-	TGTGCCAGCACCGAAGGGGGGGAGATGGGGGCCAACGTCCTGACTTTC	CASTEGGEMGANVLTF
TRBV5-5	TRBJ2-5	14	-	few	TGTGCCAGCAGCTTGGTGGGCAGGGAAGAGACCCAGTACTTC	CASSLVGREETQYF
TRBV5-1	TRBJ2-5	16	-	many	TGCGCCAGCAGCTTGGCGGCGATGGGGGTTAGCGAGACCCAGTACTTC	CASSLAAMGVSETQYF
TRBV5-1	TRBJ2-3	15	-	-	TGCGCCAGCAGCTTACGGGGCATATCCGCAGATACGCAGTATTTT	CASSLRGISADTQYF
TRBV20-1	TRBJ2-7	14	-	-	TGCAGTGCTAGATCTGAGAAACCGCTTTACGAGCAGTACTTC	CSARSEKPLYEQYF
TRBV10-3	TRBJ2-7	16	TRBD2	few	TGTGCCATCAGCGTCGGTCTAGCGGGAAACTCCTACGAGCAGTACTTC	CAISVGLAGNSYEQYF
TRBV5-1	TRBJ1-4	14	TRBD1	few	TGCGCCAGCAGCTTCGGACAGGGATGGGAAAAACTGTTTTTT	CASSFGQGWEKLFF
TRBV29-1	TRBJ2-1	14	TRBD1	many	TGCAGCGAGACAACCGGGACAGGTCTAGGGAAGCAGTTCTTC	CSETTGTGLGKQFF